The 8 T cell receptor beta chains below all came from one sample that was sequenced in a study of blood T cell repertoires in COVID-19. Sequencing was performed with immunoSEQ multiplex PCR; in TCRdb, only in-frame clones are kept and a portion is missing. Seen here are about 320,000 clones, more than 70% observed once, and the top ten hold 1.5% to 2%. Material: peripheral blood. All receptors derive from a woman under 40 with COVID-19, enrolled during active disease.

The rearrangement uses TRBV6-5 and TRBJ1-2, with D hard to call. V lost 2 bases and J 8 bases, leaving 18 bases between the germline ends. The CDR3 covers 15 residues. CDR1 is MNHEY and CDR2 is SVGAGI in the germline V gene. CDR3 in amino acids: CASSYDTRPAGGYTF. Here the CDR3 DNA reads TGTGCCAGCAGTTACGACACAAGGCCCGCGGGCGGCTACACCTTC.

This clone appeared a few times. The V gene is TRBV7-2, the J gene TRBJ1-4, with D tentatively TRBD1 (6 bases). Germline V gene sequence: CDR1 SGHTA, CDR2 FQGNSA. The CDR3 contains 18 residues. V was cut by 1 base and J by 0 bases, with 15 bases left in between. Here the CDR3 reads CASSLVVRGATTNEKLFF. The CDR3 nucleotides are TGTGCCAGCAGCTTAGTCGTCAGGGGAGCTACAACTAATGAAAAACTGTTTTTT.

This chain links TRBV21-1 with TRBJ1-2; TRBD1 is the table's D call and was not checked against the DNA. TRBV21-1 is a listed pseudogene. CDR3 length equals 14 residues. The CDR3 DNA is TGTGCCAGCAGAGACCCTGGGCCCCGATATGGCTACACCTTC. Residues: CASRDPGPRYGYTF.

This clone has only one observation. The rearrangement uses TRBV6-2 or TRBV6-3 and TRBJ1-5, with a weak D call TRBD1 (5 bases). This CDR3 region has 16 residues. V was trimmed by 5 bases and J by 5 bases, leaving 19 bases between them. CDR1 MNHEY and CDR2 SVGEGT come from the germline V gene. CDR3: CASSPEWPGGDQPQHF. In DNA, the CDR3 is TGTGCCAGCAGTCCCGAGTGGCCCGGGGGGGATCAGCCCCAGCATTTT.

Comment on this clone: Other DNA sequences in the same sample also yield this CDR3. The chain combines TRBV3-1 (or the pseudogene TRBV3-2) with TRBJ1-1; D ambiguous. The CDR3 is 13 residues long. V was clipped by 1 base and J by 6 bases, with 9 bases between them. CDR1 is LGHDT and CDR2 is YNNKEL in the germline V gene (reference sequence). The CDR3 sequence is CASSQVRGAEAFF. For the CDR3, the DNA is TGTGCCAGCAGCCAAGTAAGAGGAGCTGAAGCTTTCTTT.

The chain joins TRBV4-1 to TRBJ2-3; 13 bases are shared with TRBD2. The trim removed 4 bases at V and 2 bases at J, leaving 15 bases unmatched. Per germline, CDR1 MGHRA and CDR2 YSYEKL. CDR3 length: 20 residues. CDR3 DNA: TGCGCCAGCAGCCCCTTAAGGGGGACTAGCGGGGATCCCTTCACAGATACGCAGTATTTT. Translation gives CASSPLRGTSGDPFTDTQYF.

This clone was seen more than once but under ten times. The chain couples TRBV12-2 to TRBJ1-6; the D call TRBD1 from the table was never checked on the DNA. TRBV12-2 is annotated as a pseudogene. The CDR3 extends over 15 amino acids. The CDR3 reads CASRPGTAYNSPLHF. Here the CDR3 DNA reads TGTGCAAGTCGCCCGGGGACAGCCTATAATTCACCCCTCCACTTT.

This rearrangement joins TRBV7-2 to TRBJ1-4, with D uncertain. The CDR3 covers 15 residues. Trimming shortened V by 5 bases and J by 5 bases, and 15 bases separated the two germline ends. Germline V gene lookup returns CDR1 SGHTA and CDR2 FQGNSA. The CDR3 spells CASSLTRGRNEKLFF. DNA for the CDR3: TGTGCCAGCAGCCTTACACGGGGAAGAAATGAAAAACTGTTTTTT.